The text below deals with one TCR beta chain. As yet, its antigen is unknown. The data are from a study of pediatric ulcerative colitis. Study conclusions and caveats: All ulcerative colitis patients, but no controls, carried a couple of rectal clonotypes. Total lymphocyte DNA, not sorted subsets, was the template.

The rectum was sampled with one to two pinch biopsies at colonoscopy. Repertoires were generated with immunoSEQ multiplex PCR, while TCRdb's copy carries only in-frame clones and drops some. The profile shows about 11,000 clones, roughly four fifths of them singletons. This clonotype was sampled from a girl aged 5 to 17 who was a control in a study of pediatric ulcerative colitis. Sequenced input: gut tissue.

The CDR3 DNA is TGTGCCAGCAGCTTAGCGGGCAGGGCGACAGATACGCAGTATTTT. It specifies CASSLAGRATDTQYF. The rearrangement joins TRBV7-8 to TRBJ2-3, with D tentatively TRBD1 (5 bases). The germline V gene encodes CDR1 SGHVS and CDR2 FQNEAQ. Trimming pared 0 bases from V and 3 bases from J, leaving 10 bases between. This CDR3 is 15 amino acids long.